The 14 T cell receptor beta chains in this list originate from one sample, sequenced in a study of Graves' ophthalmopathy and Graves' hyperthyroidism. CDR3 regions of TCR beta were amplified from RNA transcripts. HTBI primers were employed in first-round RT-PCR, then a second-round multiplex PCR followed. TCRdb reanalysed the multiplex PCR reads using MiXCR and keeps one entry per CDR3 protein. The table has about 740,000 distinct CDR3 sequences, roughly 40% seen once; the top ten hold 44%. Sequenced sample: peripheral blood. These receptors came from an adult man with Graves' ophthalmopathy.

The V gene is TRBV24-1, the J gene TRBJ1-5, with TRBD1 matching over 8 bases. From germline, CDR1 is KGHDR and CDR2 SFDVKD. This CDR3 has 16 amino acids. Unmatched junction bases numbered 10, after V lost 5 bases and J lost 5 bases. CDR3 in amino acids: CATSATTDREDQPQHF. DNA for the CDR3: TGTGCCACCAGTGCTACCACGGACAGGGAGGATCAGCCCCAGCATTTT.

This clonotype was seen a handful of times. The J gene is TRBJ1-1, the V gene TRBV9; 10 nucleotides agree with TRBD1. The CDR3 is made up of 16 amino acids. Germline CDR1 and CDR2: SGDLS and YYNGEE. The trim removed 0 bases at V and 4 bases at J, leaving 6 bases unmatched. CDR3 region: CASSVGTGGFGTEAFF. The CDR3 DNA follows: TGTGCCAGCAGCGTAGGGACAGGGGGTTTCGGCACTGAAGCTTTCTTT.

This chain joins TRBV10-3 and TRBJ1-2, with D possibly TRBD1 on 6 matching bases. The germline V gene has CDR1 ENHRY and CDR2 SYGVKD. This CDR3 region has 13 residues. V lost 10 bases, J lost 4 bases, and 16 bases lay in between. For the CDR3, the DNA is TGTGCCAGCAGGGACAAGGGCCTCTATGGCTACACCTTC. Residues: CASRDKGLYGYTF.

A note on this clonotype: This clone may be a read error of a much larger clone one base away. The V call is TRBV29-1, the J call TRBJ2-7; tentatively, D is TRBD1 or TRBD2 (5 bases each). CDR1 SQVTM and CDR2 ANQGSEA come from the germline V gene. CDR3 length: 12 amino acids. CDR3 amino acids: CSVSEGTYERYF. The DNA for the CDR3 is TGCAGCGTCTCTGAGGGGACCTACGAGCGGTACTTC.

The rearrangement joins TRBV25-1 to TRBJ2-3, with TRBD2 identical over 10 bases. The germline V gene encodes CDR1 MGHDK and CDR2 SYGVNS. The CDR3 is made up of 15 amino acids. V lost 6 bases and J lost 6; bases outside the gene matches: 9. CDR3 residues: CASRETSGRRDTQYF. The DNA of the CDR3 is TGTGCCAGCAGGGAGACTAGCGGGCGGCGGGATACGCAGTATTTT.

In regard to this clonotype: Given a much more abundant clone one base away, this may be a read error. This chain uses TRBV7-9 with TRBJ1-1, with D possibly being TRBD1 (5 bases). Germline values: CDR1 SEHNR, CDR2 FQNEAQ (reference sequence). There are 15 residues in the CDR3. As DNA, the CDR3 is TGTGCCAGCAGCTTAGTAAGGGGTAGGAGCGCTGAAGCTTCCTTT. Protein sequence: CASSLVRGRSAEASF.

This clonotype was picked up a small number of times. Relative to the germline gene, one junction end is altered; a read error may explain this. The chain carries TRBV10-3 and TRBJ2-5; 8 bases map to TRBD1. The CDR3 loop spans 12 amino acids. Germline V lookup: CDR1 ENHRY, CDR2 SYGVKD. The CDR3 loop is CASSYDADREYF. The CDR3 bases are TGTGCCAGCAGTTACGATGCGGACAGGGAGTACTTC.

The J gene is TRBJ1-1, the V gene TRBV7-8; 7 bases agree with TRBD1. Trimming cost V 4 bases and J 6 bases; bases outside gene matches: 5. The CDR3 totals 13 residues. CDR1 and CDR2 (germline): SGHVS, FQNEAQ. The CDR3 nucleotides are TGTGCCAGCAGCTACGAGGGGGCCCCTGAAGCTTTCTTT. Its translation: CASSYEGAPEAFF.

This clonotype was found a few times. The chain links TRBV7-2 to TRBJ2-7, with D perhaps TRBD2 (5 bases). V lost 4 bases to trimming and J lost 5 bases, with 15 bases between them. The CDR3 consists of 14 residues. CDR1 and CDR2 (germline): SGHTA, FQGNSA. CDR3 loop: CASSSTDSIHEQYF. CDR3 coding DNA: TGTGCCAGCAGCTCTACGGACTCTATCCACGAGCAGTACTTC.

The chain combines TRBV10-2 with TRBJ1-1, with TRBD1 identical over 8 bases. This CDR3 spans 14 amino acids. V gave up 6 bases and J gave up 3 bases; unmatched junction bases: 6. Germline V gives CDR1 WSHSY, CDR2 SAAADI. The CDR3 sequence: CASSRPTGDTEAFF. DNA for the CDR3: TGCGCCAGCAGCCGCCCGACAGGGGACACTGAAGCTTTCTTT.

This clonotype has a handful of counts. The V and J genes are TRBV7-2 and TRBJ2-5, with D perhaps TRBD1 (6 bases). The CDR3 spans 16 residues. The germline CDR1 and CDR2 sequences are SGHTA and FQGNSA. With 2 bases removed from V and 2 bases from J, the gap between germline ends came to 15 bases. DNA of the CDR3: TGTGCCAGCAGCTTAAAACCTACAGGGTATCAAGAGACCCAGTACTTC. Translating gives CASSLKPTGYQETQYF.

With regard to this clonotype: This may be a read error, as it is one base from a much larger clone. The chain uses TRBV7-9 and TRBJ2-7; unclear D gene. Looked up from germline, CDR1 is SEHNR and CDR2 is FQNEAQ (reference sequence). Trimming took off 5 bases at V and 5 bases at J, with 10 bases between the two ends. The CDR3 extends over 12 amino acids. The CDR3 loop is CASSPTLDEQYF. CDR3 nucleotide sequence: TGTGCCAGCAGCCCCACCCTCGACGAGCAGTACTTC.

This clonotype was recorded many times. The CDR3 protein is CASSLDRDGYTF. CDR3 in DNA: TGTGCCAGCAGCCTTGACAGGGATGGCTACACCTTC. The rearrangement links TRBV6-6 to TRBJ1-2; 7 bases fit TRBD1. The junction had 4 bases not matched to a gene; V was cut back by 6 bases and J by 6 bases. CDR1 is MNHNY and CDR2 is SVGAGI in the germline V gene (reference sequence). The CDR3 loop spans 12 amino acids.

In its sample, this clonotype was seen a few times. This sequence joins TRBV12-3 or TRBV12-4 and TRBJ1-3; D gene ambiguous. CDR3 length equals 14 residues. Trimming took 3 bases from V and 3 from J, leaving 9 bases between them. CDR3 DNA: TGTGCCAGCAGTTTTTTTCTTCGTGGAAACACCATATATTTT. Amino acid sequence: CASSFFLRGNTIYF.